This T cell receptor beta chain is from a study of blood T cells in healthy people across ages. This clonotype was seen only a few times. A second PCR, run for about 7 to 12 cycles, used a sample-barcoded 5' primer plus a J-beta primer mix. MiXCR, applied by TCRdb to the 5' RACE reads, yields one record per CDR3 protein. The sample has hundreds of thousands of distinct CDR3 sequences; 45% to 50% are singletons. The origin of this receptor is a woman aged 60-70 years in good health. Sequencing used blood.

CDR3 amino acids: CASTPSPNSYEQYF. CDR3 in DNA: TGTGCCAGCACCCCTAGTCCGAACTCCTACGAGCAGTACTTC. The chain links TRBV12-3 or TRBV12-4 to TRBJ2-7; D call uncertain. The CDR3 extends over 14 amino acids. The V gene lost 7 bases and the J gene lost 0 bases, with 13 bases spanning the gap.